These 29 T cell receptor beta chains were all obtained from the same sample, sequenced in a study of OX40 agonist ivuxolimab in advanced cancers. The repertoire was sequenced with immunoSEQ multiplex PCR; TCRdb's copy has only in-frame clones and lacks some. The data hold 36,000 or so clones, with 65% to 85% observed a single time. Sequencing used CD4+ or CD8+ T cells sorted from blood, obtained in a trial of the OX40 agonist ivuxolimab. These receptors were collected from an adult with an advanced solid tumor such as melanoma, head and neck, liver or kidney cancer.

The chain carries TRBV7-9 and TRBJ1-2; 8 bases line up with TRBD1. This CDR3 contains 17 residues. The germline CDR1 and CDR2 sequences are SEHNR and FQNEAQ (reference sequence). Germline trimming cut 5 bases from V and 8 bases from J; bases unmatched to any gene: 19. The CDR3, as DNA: TGTGCCAGCAGCCCACCCGTAGACAGGGGAAGAGGATCGGGCTACACCTTC. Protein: CASSPPVDRGRGSGYTF.

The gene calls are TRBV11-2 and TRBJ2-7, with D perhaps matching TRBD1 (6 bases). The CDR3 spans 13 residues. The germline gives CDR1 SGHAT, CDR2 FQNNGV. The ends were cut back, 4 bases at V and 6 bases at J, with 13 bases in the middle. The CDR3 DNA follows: TGTGCCAGCAGCTACAGGGTAGGGGCCGAGCAGTACTTC. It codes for CASSYRVGAEQYF.

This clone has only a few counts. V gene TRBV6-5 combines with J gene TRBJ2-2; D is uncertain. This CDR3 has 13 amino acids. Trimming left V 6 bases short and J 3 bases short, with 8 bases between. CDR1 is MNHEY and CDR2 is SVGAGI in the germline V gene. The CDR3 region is CASSLTYTGELFF. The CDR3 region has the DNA TGTGCCAGCAGCCTAACTTACACCGGGGAGCTGTTTTTT.

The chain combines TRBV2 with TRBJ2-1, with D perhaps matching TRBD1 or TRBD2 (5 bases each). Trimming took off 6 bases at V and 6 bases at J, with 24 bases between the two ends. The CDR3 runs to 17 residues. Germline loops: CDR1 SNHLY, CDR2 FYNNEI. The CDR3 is CASSDLSNFRDLNEQFF. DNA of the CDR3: TGTGCCAGCAGCGACCTTTCGAACTTCCGGGACCTCAATGAGCAGTTCTTC.

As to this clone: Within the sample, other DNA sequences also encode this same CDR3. For the CDR3, the DNA is TGTGCCAGCAGTTTCGGCGGGGTCCCCTACGAGCAGTACTTC. Amino acid sequence: CASSFGGVPYEQYF. V is TRBV27 and J is TRBJ2-7, with D possibly matching TRBD2 (6 bases). CDR1 and CDR2 from the germline V gene are MNHEY and SMNVEV (reference sequence). The CDR3 covers 14 residues. V lost 3 bases, J lost 2 bases, and 11 bases lay in between.

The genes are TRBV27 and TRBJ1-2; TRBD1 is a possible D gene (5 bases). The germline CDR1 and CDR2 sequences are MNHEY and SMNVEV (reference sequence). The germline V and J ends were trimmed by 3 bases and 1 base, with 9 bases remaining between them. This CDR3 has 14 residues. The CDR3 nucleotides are TGTGCCAGCAGTTTGGGGCCCTTTAACTATGGCTACACCTTC. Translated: CASSLGPFNYGYTF.

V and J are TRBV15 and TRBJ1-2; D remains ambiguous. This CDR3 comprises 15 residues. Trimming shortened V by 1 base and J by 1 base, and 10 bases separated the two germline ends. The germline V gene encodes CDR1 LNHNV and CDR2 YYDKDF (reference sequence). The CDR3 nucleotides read TGTGCCACCAGCAGAGGTAGAGCCAATAACTATGGCTACACCTTC. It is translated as CATSRGRANNYGYTF.

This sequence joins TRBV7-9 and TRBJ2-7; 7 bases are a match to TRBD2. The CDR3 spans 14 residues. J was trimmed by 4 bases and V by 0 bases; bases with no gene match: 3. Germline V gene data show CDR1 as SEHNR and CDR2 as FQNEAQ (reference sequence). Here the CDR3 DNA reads TGTGCCAGCAGCTTAGCGGGTAGCGGGTACGAGCAGTACTTC. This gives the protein CASSLAGSGYEQYF.

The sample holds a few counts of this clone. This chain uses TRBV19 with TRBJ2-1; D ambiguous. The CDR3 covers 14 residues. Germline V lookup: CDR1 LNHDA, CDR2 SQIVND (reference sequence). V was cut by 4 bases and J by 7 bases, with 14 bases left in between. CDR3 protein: CASSNDPEINEQFF. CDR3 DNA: TGTGCCAGTAGTAATGATCCGGAGATTAATGAGCAGTTCTTC.

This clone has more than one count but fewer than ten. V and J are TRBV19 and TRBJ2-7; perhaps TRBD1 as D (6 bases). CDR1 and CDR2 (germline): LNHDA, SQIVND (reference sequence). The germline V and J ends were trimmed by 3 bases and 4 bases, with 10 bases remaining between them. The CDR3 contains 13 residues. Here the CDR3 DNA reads TGTGCCAGTAGTATGGGGACAACTTACGAGCAGTACTTC. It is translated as CASSMGTTYEQYF. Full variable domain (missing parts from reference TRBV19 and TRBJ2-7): DGGITQSPKYLFRKEGQNVTLSCEQNLNHDAMYWYRQDPGQGLRLIYYSQIVNDFQKGDIAEGYSVSREKKESFPLTVTSAQKNPTAFYLCASSMGTTYEQYFGPGTRLTVT.

The CDR3 protein is CASSPRWEDEKLFF. The CDR3 DNA reads TGCGCCAGCAGCCCCCGCTGGGAGGATGAAAAACTGTTTTTT. The V gene is TRBV4-1, the J gene TRBJ1-4; D call uncertain. Germline V CDR1 and CDR2: MGHRA, YSYEKL. Trimming removed 4 bases from V and 6 bases from J, with 12 bases in between. The CDR3 covers 14 residues.

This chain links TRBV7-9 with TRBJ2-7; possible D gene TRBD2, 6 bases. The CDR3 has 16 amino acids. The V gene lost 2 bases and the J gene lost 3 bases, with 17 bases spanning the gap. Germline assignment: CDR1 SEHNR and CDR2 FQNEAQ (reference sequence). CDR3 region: CASSLKGDGRYYEQYF. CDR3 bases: TGTGCCAGCAGCTTAAAGGGTGACGGGAGATACTACGAGCAGTACTTC.

Here the CDR3 DNA reads TGTGCCAGCAGCCCCCGGACTATTGAGGTCACCGGGGAGCTGTTTTTT. Amino acid sequence: CASSPRTIEVTGELFF. The chain uses TRBV7-8 and TRBJ2-2, with a weak D call TRBD2 (6 bases). V was trimmed by 5 bases and J by 4 bases, leaving 17 bases between them. Germline V CDR1 and CDR2: SGHVS, FQNEAQ. The CDR3 loop spans 16 amino acids.

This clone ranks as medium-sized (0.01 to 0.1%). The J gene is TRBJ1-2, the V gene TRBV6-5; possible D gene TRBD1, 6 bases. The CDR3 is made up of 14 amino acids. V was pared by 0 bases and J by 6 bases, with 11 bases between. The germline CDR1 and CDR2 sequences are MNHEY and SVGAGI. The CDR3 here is CASSYSTGLDGYTF. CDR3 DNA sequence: TGTGCCAGCAGTTACTCTACAGGGTTGGATGGCTACACCTTC.

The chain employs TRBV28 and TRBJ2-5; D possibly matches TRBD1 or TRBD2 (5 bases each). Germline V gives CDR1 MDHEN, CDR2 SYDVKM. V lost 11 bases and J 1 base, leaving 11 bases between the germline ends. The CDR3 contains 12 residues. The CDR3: CAGAGLQETQYF. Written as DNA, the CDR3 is TGTGCCGGGGCCGGACTCCAAGAGACCCAGTACTTC. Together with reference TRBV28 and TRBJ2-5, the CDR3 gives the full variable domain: DVKVTQSSRYLVKRTGEKVFLECVQDMDHENMFWYRQDPGLGLRLIYFSYDVKMKEKGDIPEGYSVSREKKERFSLILESASTNQTSMYLCAGAGLQETQYFGPGTRLLVL.

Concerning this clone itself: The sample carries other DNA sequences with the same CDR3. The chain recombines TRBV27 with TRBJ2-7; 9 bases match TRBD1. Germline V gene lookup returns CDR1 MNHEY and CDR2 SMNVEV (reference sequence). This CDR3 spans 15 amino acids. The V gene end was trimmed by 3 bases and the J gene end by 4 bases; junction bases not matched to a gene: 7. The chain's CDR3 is CASSLGTGITYEQYF. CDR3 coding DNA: TGTGCCAGCAGTTTGGGGACAGGGATAACATACGAGCAGTACTTC.

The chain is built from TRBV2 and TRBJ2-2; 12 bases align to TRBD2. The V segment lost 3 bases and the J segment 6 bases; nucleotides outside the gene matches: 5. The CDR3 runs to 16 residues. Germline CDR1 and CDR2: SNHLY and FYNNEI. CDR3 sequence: CASSDETSGSSGELFF. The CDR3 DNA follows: TGTGCCAGCAGTGATGAGACTAGCGGGAGTTCCGGGGAGCTGTTTTTT.

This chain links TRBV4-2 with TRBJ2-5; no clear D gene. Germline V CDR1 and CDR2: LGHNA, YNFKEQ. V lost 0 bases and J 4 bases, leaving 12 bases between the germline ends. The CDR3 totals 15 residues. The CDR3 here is CASSQEGLVRETQYF. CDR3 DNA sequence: TGTGCCAGCAGCCAAGAAGGGCTAGTCCGAGAGACCCAGTACTTC.

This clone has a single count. CDR3 DNA sequence: TGTGCCAGCAGCGCCTCAGGGGGCTTAGAGACCCAGTACTTC. Encoded protein: CASSASGGLETQYF. The chain joins TRBV9 to TRBJ2-5; TRBD1 aligns across 8 bases. The junction had 5 bases not matched to a gene; V was cut back by 3 bases and J by 4 bases. The CDR3 extends over 14 amino acids. CDR1 SGDLS and CDR2 YYNGEE come from the germline V gene.

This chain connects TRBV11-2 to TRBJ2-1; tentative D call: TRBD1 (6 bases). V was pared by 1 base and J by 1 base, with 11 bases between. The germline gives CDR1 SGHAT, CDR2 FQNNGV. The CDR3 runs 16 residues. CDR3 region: CASSLGGHLSYNEQFF. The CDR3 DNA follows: TGTGCCAGCAGCTTAGGGGGGCACCTTTCCTACAATGAGCAGTTCTTC.

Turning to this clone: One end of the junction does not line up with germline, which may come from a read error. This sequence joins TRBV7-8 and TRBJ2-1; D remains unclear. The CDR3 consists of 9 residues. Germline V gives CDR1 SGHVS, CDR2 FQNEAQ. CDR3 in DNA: TGTGCCAGCAGCTTAGAGGGCCTCTTC. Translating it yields CASSLEGLF.

The CDR3 loop is CASSLDSGVYEQYF. CDR3 nucleotides: TGTGCCAGCAGCTTGGATAGCGGGGTATACGAGCAGTACTTC. The V call is TRBV5-6, the J call TRBJ2-7, with TRBD2 identical over 8 bases. The CDR3 extends over 14 amino acids. Germline lookup yields CDR1 SGHDT and CDR2 YYEEEE. V lost 0 bases to trimming and J lost 4 bases; unmatched junction nucleotides: 3.

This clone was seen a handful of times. The CDR3 here is CASSYLSGTEAFF. The CDR3 DNA sequence: TGTGCCAGCAGTTACTTGTCCGGGACTGAAGCTTTCTTT. This sequence joins TRBV6-6 and TRBJ1-1; D is unclear. This CDR3 is built from 13 residues. In germline, CDR1 is MNHNY, CDR2 SVGAGI (reference sequence). Trimming cost V 1 base and J 5 bases, with 8 bases left between them.

CDR3 sequence reads: CASSPGVTDAYNEQFF. As DNA, the CDR3 is TGCGCCAGCAGCCCAGGTGTGACAGACGCTTACAATGAGCAGTTCTTC. This chain connects TRBV4-1 to TRBJ2-1; a weak D match, TRBD1 (5 bases). Trimming shortened V by 4 bases and J by 4 bases, and 17 bases separated the two germline ends. There are 16 residues in the CDR3. CDR1 is MGHRA and CDR2 is YSYEKL in the germline V gene.

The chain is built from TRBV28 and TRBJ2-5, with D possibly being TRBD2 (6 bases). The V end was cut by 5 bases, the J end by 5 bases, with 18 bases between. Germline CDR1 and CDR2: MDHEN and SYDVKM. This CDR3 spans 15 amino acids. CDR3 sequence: CASSPTWAEGETQYF. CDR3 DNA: TGTGCCAGCAGTCCCACCTGGGCGGAGGGGGAGACCCAGTACTTC.

This CDR3 is CASSGLEETQYF. CDR3 coding DNA: TGTGCCAGCAGTGGCCTTGAAGAGACCCAGTACTTC. The genes are TRBV2 and TRBJ2-5, with D unresolved. The CDR3 is 12 amino acids. The V gene's germline CDR1 is SNHLY and CDR2 FYNNEI. The V end was cut by 4 bases, the J end by 3 bases, with 6 bases between.

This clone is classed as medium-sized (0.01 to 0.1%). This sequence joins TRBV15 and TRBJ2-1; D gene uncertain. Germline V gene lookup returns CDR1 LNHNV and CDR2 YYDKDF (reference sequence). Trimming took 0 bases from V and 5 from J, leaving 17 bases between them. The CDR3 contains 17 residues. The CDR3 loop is CATSRELRSTMDNEQFF. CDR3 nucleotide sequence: TGTGCCACCAGCAGAGAGCTTCGGAGTACTATGGACAATGAGCAGTTCTTC. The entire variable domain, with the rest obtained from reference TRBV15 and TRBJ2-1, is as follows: DAMVIQNPRYQVTQFGKPVTLSCSQTLNHNVMYWYQQKSSQAPKLLFHYYDKDFNNEADTPDNFQSRRPNTSFCFLDIRSPGLGDTAMYLCATSRELRSTMDNEQFFGPGTRLTVL.

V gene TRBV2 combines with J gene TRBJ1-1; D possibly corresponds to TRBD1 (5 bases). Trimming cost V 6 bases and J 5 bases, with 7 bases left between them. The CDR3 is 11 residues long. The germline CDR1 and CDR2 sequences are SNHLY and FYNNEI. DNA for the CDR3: TGTGCCAGCAGGACAGTTACTGAAGCTTTCTTT. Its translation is CASRTVTEAFF.

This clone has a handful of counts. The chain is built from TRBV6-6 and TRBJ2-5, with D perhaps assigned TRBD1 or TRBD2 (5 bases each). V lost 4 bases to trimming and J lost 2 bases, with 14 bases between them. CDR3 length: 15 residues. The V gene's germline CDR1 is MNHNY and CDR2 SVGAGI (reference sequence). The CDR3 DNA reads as TGTGCCAGCAGTTTTTCCGGGACGGAACAAGAGACCCAGTACTTC. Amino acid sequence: CASSFSGTEQETQYF.